Sequencing of this TCR beta chain was carried out in a study of T cells in women clearing cervical HPV infection. Whole-study context: Case blood was drawn when the lesion was first found; control blood after infection became undetectable. Study-wide results and caveats: Richness differences could reflect unmeasured T-cell content per sample. TRBV6-7 relative abundance averaged roughly 0.1% in cases and more than 0.15% in controls.

Sequenced by immunoSEQ multiplex PCR; TCRdb stores in-frame clones only, minus some. The record lists around 23,000 clones, of which the ten most abundant hold less than 3%. Trimming removed 4 bases at V and 7 bases at J, with 14 bases between. The CDR3 is 14 amino acids. Germline assignment: CDR1 SGHNT and CDR2 YENEEA. In the case of this clone: Antigen unknown. Read sequence stops 3 residues before the CDR3 end, and the germline J gene provides the missing end.

Cervical HPV DNA detected by MY09/MY11 PCR, typed by dot-blot. This sequence originates from a woman between 18 and 75 years old with a cervical HPV16 infection that either progressed to CIN3+ or cleared (not recorded which). V and J are TRBV11-3 and TRBJ2-1, with D tentatively TRBD1 (6 bases). Sequencing input: blood buffy coat. The sequenced part of the CDR3 DNA is TGTGCCAGCAGCTCACGAATCACAGGGAATGAG. Translating gives CASSSRITGNE. The entire CDR3 sequence reads CASSSRITGNEQFF.